A single sample is the source of the 8 T cell receptor beta chains below, sequenced in a study of blood T cell repertoires in COVID-19. The repertoire was sequenced with immunoSEQ multiplex PCR; TCRdb's copy has only in-frame clones and lacks some. The top ten clones hold about 2.1% of a sample with approximately 260,000 clones, around 90% of them seen once. Material for sequencing was peripheral blood. These receptors were taken from a woman aged 60 to 75 with COVID-19, enrolled during active disease.

The rearrangement joins TRBV4-2 to TRBJ2-7; TRBD1 matches at 7 bases. Trimming cost V 1 base and J 4 bases; bases outside gene matches: 10. The CDR3 loop spans 16 amino acids. Germline V gene data show CDR1 as LGHNA and CDR2 as YNFKEQ. This CDR3 reads CASSQGSGTVLYEQYF. The CDR3 nucleotides read TGTGCCAGCAGCCAAGGATCCGGGACAGTACTTTACGAGCAGTACTTC.

This clone was observed once. This chain connects TRBV5-6 to TRBJ1-4; D perhaps matches TRBD1 (6 bases). The CDR3 spans 18 residues. The germline CDR1 and CDR2 sequences are SGHDT and YYEEEE. V was clipped by 0 bases and J by 8 bases, with 23 bases between them. The CDR3 region has the DNA TGTGCCAGCAGCTTGGGTTTGACAGGAAGGGCCCCTAGCGAAAAACTGTTTTTT. This codes for CASSLGLTGRAPSEKLFF.

The V call is TRBV9, the J call TRBJ1-4; 7 positions agree with TRBD1. The CDR3 totals 15 residues. Germline V gene data show CDR1 as SGDLS and CDR2 as YYNGEE. Trimming took 0 bases from V and 7 from J; bases not matched to a gene: 6. The CDR3 DNA sequence: TGTGCCAGCAGCGTAGAGGAGGGGGCGTTTGAAAAACTGTTTTTT. It codes for CASSVEEGAFEKLFF.

J is TRBJ1-2 and V is TRBV5-1; TRBD1 matches at 9 bases. The CDR3 spans 14 residues. Trimming took 4 bases from V and 4 from J; bases not matched to a gene: 5. Germline lookup yields CDR1 SGHRS and CDR2 YFSETQ. In DNA, the CDR3 is TGCGCCAGCAGCCCCCCGACAGGGGGCTATGGCTACACCTTC. This gives the protein CASSPPTGGYGYTF.

This chain links TRBV18 with TRBJ1-6; D is unclear. CDR1 and CDR2 from the germline V gene are KGHSH and LQKENI. Trimming pared 4 bases from V and 10 bases from J, leaving 14 bases between. The CDR3 contains 14 residues. CDR3 in amino acids: CASSREGRGSPLHF. The CDR3 nucleotides read TGTGCCAGCTCACGCGAAGGGCGGGGATCACCCCTCCACTTT.

This rearrangement joins TRBV19 to TRBJ2-1; 8 bases fit TRBD1. Per germline, CDR1 LNHDA and CDR2 SQIVND (reference sequence). This CDR3 comprises 13 residues. The trim removed 5 bases at V and 8 bases at J, leaving 5 bases unmatched. The CDR3 bases are TGTGCCAGTAGTCACCAGGGGGCATATGAGCAGTTCTTC. Amino acid sequence: CASSHQGAYEQFF.

Here the CDR3 reads CASSERDQKANSNQPQHF. As DNA, the CDR3 is TGTGCCAGCAGCGAGCGGGACCAAAAGGCCAATAGCAATCAGCCCCAGCATTTT. The chain couples TRBV9 to TRBJ1-5; possibly TRBD1 for D (5 bases). This CDR3 has 18 residues. The V end lost 3 bases, the J end lost 0 bases, and 19 bases lay between the germline ends. Germline values: CDR1 SGDLS, CDR2 YYNGEE.

This chain links TRBV7-2 with TRBJ2-7; 11 bases match TRBD2. This CDR3 has 13 residues. Trimming took 4 bases from V and 4 from J; bases not matched to a gene: 0. Germline values: CDR1 SGHTA, CDR2 FQGNSA. CDR3 loop: CASSSSGGYEQYF. In nucleotides, the CDR3 is TGTGCCAGCAGCTCTAGCGGGGGGTACGAGCAGTACTTC. Based on the CDR3 plus reference TRBV7-2 and TRBJ2-7, the full variable domain is GAGVSQSPSNKVTEKGKDVELRCDPISGHTALYWYRQSLGQGLEFLIYFQGNSAPDKSGLPSDRFSAERTGGSVSTLTIQRTQQEDSAVYLCASSSSGGYEQYFGPGTRLTVT.